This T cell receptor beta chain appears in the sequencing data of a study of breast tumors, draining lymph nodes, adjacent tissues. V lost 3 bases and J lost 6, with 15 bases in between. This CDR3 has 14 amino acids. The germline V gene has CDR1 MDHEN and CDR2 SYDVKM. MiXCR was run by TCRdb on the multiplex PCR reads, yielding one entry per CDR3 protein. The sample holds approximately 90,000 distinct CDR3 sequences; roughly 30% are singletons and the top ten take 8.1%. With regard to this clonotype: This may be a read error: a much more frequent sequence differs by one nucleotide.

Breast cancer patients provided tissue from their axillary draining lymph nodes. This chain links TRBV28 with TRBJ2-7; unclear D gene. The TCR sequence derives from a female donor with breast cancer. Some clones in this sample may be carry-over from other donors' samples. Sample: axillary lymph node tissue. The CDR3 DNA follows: TGTGCCAGCAGTTTGACCCCGGGCCACCGCGAGCAGTACTTC. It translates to CASSLTPGHREQYF.